The 9 T cell receptor beta chains in this list originate from one sample, sequenced in a study of blood T cell repertoires in COVID-19. The table came from immunoSEQ multiplex PCR; TCRdb's copy has only in-frame clones and leaves some out. The sample has under 45,000 clones; 77% are singletons. The specimen was peripheral blood. The receptors were gathered from a woman in her 70s with acute or convalescent COVID-19.

The chain joins TRBV9 to TRBJ1-6; possibly TRBD1 for D (6 bases). Germline V gene lookup returns CDR1 SGDLS and CDR2 YYNGEE. With 0 bases removed from V and 5 bases from J, the gap between germline ends came to 15 bases. This CDR3 contains 17 residues. The CDR3, as DNA: TGTGCCAGCAGCGTAGATCAGGGGAGATCCCATAATTCACCCCTCCACTTT. Encoded protein: CASSVDQGRSHNSPLHF.

The V gene is TRBV7-9, the J gene TRBJ2-5, with D perhaps TRBD1 (5 bases). Looked up from germline, CDR1 is SEHNR and CDR2 is FQNEAQ (reference sequence). Deletions cut 2 bases from V and 1 base from J, with 14 bases between. The CDR3 runs to 16 residues. The CDR3 sequence: CASSLNRPVRQETQYF. CDR3 in DNA: TGTGCCAGCAGCTTAAACAGGCCTGTGCGCCAAGAGACCCAGTACTTC.

The chain combines TRBV2 with TRBJ1-5; no clear D. Germline V lookup: CDR1 SNHLY, CDR2 FYNNEI. The CDR3 has 15 residues. Trimming took off 7 bases at V and 0 bases at J, with 13 bases between the two ends. The DNA of the CDR3 is TGTGCCAGCACCGGGAGTTCCTTTAGCAATCAGCCCCAGCATTTT. Protein: CASTGSSFSNQPQHF.

The V gene is TRBV5-1, the J gene TRBJ2-2; 7 bases are a match to TRBD1. Losses at the gene ends were 7 bases for V and 0 bases for J; bases not matched to a gene: 6. Germline-derived CDR1 and CDR2 are SGHRS and YFSETQ. The CDR3 runs 15 residues. CDR3 DNA: TGCGCCAGCCGCGCAGGGGGAGCGAACACCGGGGAGCTGTTTTTT. Translating gives CASRAGGANTGELFF.

The CDR3 reads CASSQGLASLDTQYF. The CDR3 DNA follows: TGTGCCAGCTCACAAGGACTAGCGAGTCTTGATACGCAGTATTTT. This chain connects TRBV18 to TRBJ2-3, with 9 bases lining up with TRBD2. The junction had 8 bases not matched to a gene; V was cut back by 4 bases and J by 6 bases. This CDR3 is 15 amino acids long. CDR1 and CDR2 from the germline V gene are KGHSH and LQKENI.

The V gene is TRBV28, the J gene TRBJ1-1, with TRBD1 matching 11 bases. Germline trimming cut 2 bases from V and 3 bases from J; bases unmatched to any gene: 5. CDR1 and CDR2 (germline): MDHEN, SYDVKM. The CDR3 contains 16 residues. The CDR3 spells CASSLLPGQGDTEAFF. CDR3 nucleotides: TGTGCCAGCAGTTTACTACCGGGACAGGGGGACACTGAAGCTTTCTTT. Full variable domain (outside the CDR3, taken from reference TRBV28 and TRBJ1-1): DVKVTQSSRYLVKRTGEKVFLECVQDMDHENMFWYRQDPGLGLRLIYFSYDVKMKEKGDIPEGYSVSREKKERFSLILESASTNQTSMYLCASSLLPGQGDTEAFFGQGTRLTVV.

This chain uses TRBV19 with TRBJ1-2; D possibly corresponds to TRBD1 (5 bases). In germline, CDR1 is LNHDA, CDR2 SQIVND (reference sequence). Trimming took 10 bases from V and 4 from J, leaving 25 bases between them. This CDR3 has 16 residues. The CDR3 loop reads CATKGTGNPSSYGYTF. CDR3 DNA: TGTGCCACCAAAGGTACAGGTAACCCCTCTAGCTATGGCTACACCTTC.

This clone showed up many times. CDR3 sequence: CASSKRQMNTEAFF. The CDR3 nucleotides read TGTGCCAGTAGTAAACGTCAGATGAACACTGAAGCTTTCTTT. The genes are TRBV19 and TRBJ1-1; D gene ambiguous. Trimming took off 4 bases at V and 0 bases at J, with 9 bases between the two ends. Per germline, CDR1 LNHDA and CDR2 SQIVND (reference sequence). The CDR3 has 14 residues.

J is TRBJ1-5 and V is TRBV7-8; no reliable D call. Germline values: CDR1 SGHVS, CDR2 FQNEAQ. The ends were cut back, 2 bases at V and 5 bases at J, with 7 bases in the middle. The CDR3 sequence is 13 residues long. The CDR3: CASSLFSDQPQHF. The CDR3 DNA reads TGTGCCAGCAGCTTATTTAGTGATCAGCCCCAGCATTTT.